The next 22 T cell receptor beta chains were all read from a single sample in a study of T cell repertoires in cytomegalovirus infection (dated by TCRdb to 2018 to 2020). Data came from an Illumina HiSeq 1500. The public reads were quality trimmed at Q25 with fastp and then assembled into clones with MiXCR by TCRdb, keeping productive beta chains. Rows are unified per CDR3 protein, each entry keeping the most common DNA and genes. This sample has more than 200,000 distinct CDR3 sequences in its table, and 8% to 9.5% of those were observed once. Of the sample, over 13% is held by the ten largest clones. The sequenced sample consisted of PBMCs. Receptors originate from a human donor in good health (CMV status not recorded). Some clones in this sample may be carry-over from other donors' samples.

The rearrangement links TRBV4-3 to TRBJ1-2, with D tentatively TRBD1 (5 bases). The CDR3 covers 14 residues. The V and J ends lost 4 bases and 2 bases respectively, with 11 bases between them. Germline V gene lookup returns CDR1 LGHNA and CDR2 YSLEER. CDR3 coding DNA: TGCGCCAGCAGCCCGGGACCCCAGAACTATGGCTACACCTTC. Encoded protein: CASSPGPQNYGYTF.

On this clonotype: A much larger clone sits a single nucleotide away, making a read error possible. CDR3 residues: CASSSPYPLTSRTDNEQFF. For the CDR3, the DNA is TGTGCCAGCAGCTCCCCGTACCCTCTGACTAGCAGGACGGACAATGAGCAGTTCTTC. The chain combines TRBV7-9 with TRBJ2-1, with 7 positions matching TRBD2. The length of the CDR3 is 19 residues. Germline V lookup: CDR1 SEHNR, CDR2 FQNEAQ (reference sequence). Trimming removed 4 bases from V and 5 bases from J; junction bases left unmatched: 20. The full variable domain, in which reference TRBV7-9 and TRBJ2-1 provide the parts outside the CDR3, is DTGVSQNPRHKITKRGQNVTFRCDPISEHNRLYWYRQTLGQGPEFLTYFQNEAQLEKSRLLSDRFSAERPKGSFSTLEIQRTEQGDSAMYLCASSSPYPLTSRTDNEQFFGPGTRLTVL.

The chain employs TRBV7-2 and TRBJ2-1; 8 bases are a match to TRBD1. V shed 5 bases and J 15 bases; nucleotides not matched to a gene: 6. The CDR3 totals 11 residues. Germline V gene data show CDR1 as SGHTA and CDR2 as FQGNSA. The chain's CDR3 is CASSPGTGPFF. CDR3 sequence (DNA): TGTGCCAGCAGCCCCGGGACAGGCCCGTTCTTC.

The J gene is TRBJ1-1, the V gene TRBV20-1; D is unresolved. The CDR3 is 13 residues long. Between the trimmed V and J ends, which lost 4 bases and 0 bases, there was a span of 9 bases. Germline CDR1 DFQATT, CDR2 SNEGSKA (reference sequence). The CDR3 region is CSAIGLLNTEAFF. The CDR3 coding sequence is TGCAGTGCTATAGGACTCCTGAACACTGAAGCTTTCTTT.

Ten or more counts support this clonotype. V is TRBV7-8 and J is TRBJ1-1; 8 positions match TRBD1. CDR1 is SGHVS and CDR2 is FQNEAQ in the germline V gene. With 4 bases clipped from V and 0 bases from J, the junction kept 10 bases outside the gene matches. The CDR3 has 17 amino acids. The DNA for the CDR3 is TGTGCCAGCAGCTCCATTAGGACAGGGAGGATGAACACTGAAGCTTTCTTT. Its translation: CASSSIRTGRMNTEAFF.

This chain joins TRBV12-3 or TRBV12-4 and TRBJ1-6; TRBD1 matches at 8 bases. The CDR3 is 17 residues long. With 5 bases clipped from V and 10 bases from J, the junction kept 16 bases outside the gene matches. Here the CDR3 DNA reads TGTGCCAGCAGTACAACGCAGGGGGCCGTTAATGGGTCACCCCTCCACTTT. Its translation is CASSTTQGAVNGSPLHF.

This clonotype appeared many times. The chain has TRBV7-8 and TRBJ2-1, with TRBD2 matching over 15 bases. V lost 5 bases and J lost 6; bases outside the gene matches: 11. Per germline, CDR1 SGHVS and CDR2 FQNEAQ. CDR3 size: 18 residues. The CDR3: CASSPGLAGGRAGNEQFF. The CDR3, as DNA: TGTGCCAGCAGCCCTGGACTAGCGGGAGGGCGGGCGGGCAATGAGCAGTTCTTC.

This clonotype was counted many times. The rearrangement uses TRBV7-2 and TRBJ1-3; the D is unclear. The V and J ends lost 6 bases and 6 bases respectively, with 9 bases between them. The V gene's germline CDR1 is SGHTA and CDR2 FQGNSA. This CDR3 comprises 12 residues. CDR3 sequence (DNA): TGTGCCAGCAGGAATAACCAAAACACCATATATTTT. This sequence encodes CASRNNQNTIYF.

This clonotype was counted many times. The CDR3 DNA follows: TGTGCCAGCAGTTACCCGGGTCAGGAGTACCAAGAGACCCAGTACTTC. Protein product: CASSYPGQEYQETQYF. This chain uses TRBV6-2 or TRBV6-3 with TRBJ2-5; D is undetermined. Trimming removed 2 bases from V and 0 bases from J, with 13 bases in between. From germline, CDR1 is MNHEY and CDR2 SVGEGT. The CDR3 has 16 residues.

This clonotype was counted at least ten times. This chain connects TRBV7-9 to TRBJ1-2; 10 positions match TRBD1. The CDR3 consists of 19 residues. Germline CDR1 reads SEHNR; CDR2 reads FQNEAQ (reference sequence). V was clipped by 9 bases and J by 8 bases; unmatched bases: 27. DNA of the CDR3: TGTGCCAGTCACTTACCGGGACAGGGGCGTGGGGACAAAAGAAGGGGCTACACCTTC. This translates into CASHLPGQGRGDKRRGYTF. The whole variable domain, remainder taken from reference TRBV7-9 and TRBJ1-2, is DTGVSQNPRHKITKRGQNVTFRCDPISEHNRLYWYRQTLGQGPEFLTYFQNEAQLEKSRLLSDRFSAERPKGSFSTLEIQRTEQGDSAMYLCASHLPGQGRGDKRRGYTFGSGTRLTVV.

This clonotype was counted ten times or more. The rearrangement links TRBV25-1 to TRBJ1-6; 7 bases agree with TRBD1. Trimming took 2 bases from V and 9 from J; bases not matched to a gene: 4. Germline V gives CDR1 MGHDK, CDR2 SYGVNS. The CDR3 spans 14 residues. For the CDR3, the DNA is TGTGCCAGCAGTGAAATAGGGGGCATTTCACCCCTCCACTTT. Its protein product is CASSEIGGISPLHF.

This clonotype was found a few times. V usage is TRBV29-1 and J usage is TRBJ1-1, with D possibly matching TRBD1 (6 bases). V lost 4 bases, J lost 4 bases, and 7 bases lay in between. From germline, CDR1 is SQVTM and CDR2 ANQGSEA. This CDR3 is 11 amino acids long. This CDR3 reads CSVAGATEAFF. In DNA, the CDR3 is TGCAGCGTTGCAGGGGCCACTGAAGCTTTCTTT.

CDR3 amino acids: CASSLVSGMNTEAFF. CDR3 in DNA: TGTGCCAGCAGTTTAGTGTCGGGGATGAACACTGAAGCTTTCTTT. V usage is TRBV12-3 or TRBV12-4 and J usage is TRBJ1-1; D is undetermined. CDR3 length equals 15 residues. V lost 1 base, J lost 0 bases, and 9 bases lay in between.

This clonotype was counted many times. This chain connects TRBV7-9 to TRBJ2-3, with TRBD2 matching 10 bases. This CDR3 is built from 16 residues. The germline CDR1 and CDR2 sequences are SEHNR and FQNEAQ (reference sequence). The ends lost 3 bases at V and 2 bases at J; junction bases unmatched: 5. CDR3 nucleotides: TGTGCCAGCAGCTTTGGGCTAGCGGGGGACACAGATACGCAGTATTTT. It codes for CASSFGLAGDTDTQYF. The full variable domain, its missing parts supplied by reference TRBV7-9 and TRBJ2-3, is DTGVSQNPRHKITKRGQNVTFRCDPISEHNRLYWYRQTLGQGPEFLTYFQNEAQLEKSRLLSDRFSAERPKGSFSTLEIQRTEQGDSAMYLCASSFGLAGDTDTQYFGPGTRLTVL.

This clonotype was counted between two and nine times. CDR3 amino acids: CASSLLGQGSYEQYF. For the CDR3, the DNA is TGTGCCAGCAGCTTATTAGGACAGGGATCCTACGAGCAGTACTTC. This chain connects TRBV7-2 to TRBJ2-7; 8 bases agree with TRBD1. There are 15 residues in the CDR3. Germline values: CDR1 SGHTA, CDR2 FQGNSA. V shed 2 bases and J 1 base; nucleotides not matched to a gene: 4.

This clonotype was seen more than once but under ten times. The rearrangement joins TRBV29-1 to TRBJ2-4; perhaps D is TRBD1 or TRBD2 (5 bases each). The germline gives CDR1 SQVTM, CDR2 ANQGSEA. The CDR3 contains 14 residues. V gave up 6 bases and J gave up 0 bases, with 12 bases separating them. This chain's CDR3 is CSVRETLAKNIQYF. The CDR3 DNA follows: TGCAGCGTCAGGGAGACCCTAGCCAAAAACATTCAGTACTTC.

This clonotype was detected ten times or more. The chain links TRBV7-6 to TRBJ1-5, with no clear D. Germline loops: CDR1 SGHVS, CDR2 FNYEAQ. Trimming removed 5 bases from V and 6 bases from J, with 17 bases in between. The CDR3 extends over 15 amino acids. CDR3 protein: CASSPGFRTSQPQHF. The CDR3 nucleotides are TGTGCCAGCAGCCCTGGGTTCAGGACGAGTCAGCCCCAGCATTTT.

This clonotype has at least ten counts. The CDR3 region is CATRTDRGLNTEAFF. CDR3 DNA: TGTGCCACCCGAACGGACAGGGGTTTGAACACTGAAGCTTTCTTT. This chain joins TRBV19 and TRBJ1-1, with 9 bases lining up with TRBD1. Trimming at V came to 10 bases and at J to 0 bases, leaving 9 bases not matched to a gene. The CDR3 is 15 residues long. Germline V gives CDR1 LNHDA, CDR2 SQIVND (reference sequence). Full variable domain (outside the CDR3, taken from reference TRBV19 and TRBJ1-1): DGGITQSPKYLFRKEGQNVTLSCEQNLNHDAMYWYRQDPGQGLRLIYYSQIVNDFQKGDIAEGYSVSREKKESFPLTVTSAQKNPTAFYLCATRTDRGLNTEAFFGQGTRLTVV.

This clonotype was seen repeatedly, ten times or more. The V gene is TRBV7-2, the J gene TRBJ2-7; unclear D gene. V was cut by 0 bases and J by 2 bases, with 8 bases left in between. The CDR3 covers 14 residues. Looked up from germline, CDR1 is SGHTA and CDR2 is FQGNSA. CDR3: CASSLARSAYEQYF. The CDR3 coding sequence is TGTGCCAGCAGCTTAGCCCGAAGTGCCTACGAGCAGTACTTC. The full variable domain, rest sourced from reference TRBV7-2 and TRBJ2-7, is GAGVSQSPSNKVTEKGKDVELRCDPISGHTALYWYRQSLGQGLEFLIYFQGNSAPDKSGLPSDRFSAERTGGSVSTLTIQRTQQEDSAVYLCASSLARSAYEQYFGPGTRLTVT.

In its sample, this clonotype was seen many times. This chain uses TRBV27 with TRBJ1-1; 7 nucleotides match TRBD1. V was pared by 6 bases and J by 6 bases, with 10 bases of the junction left unmatched. This CDR3 has 14 amino acids. The V gene's germline CDR1 is MNHEY and CDR2 SMNVEV (reference sequence). The CDR3 here is CASRAGGQWAEAFF. The CDR3 DNA sequence: TGTGCCAGCAGGGCAGGGGGGCAATGGGCTGAAGCTTTCTTT.

This clonotype occurred a few times. The chain recombines TRBV20-1 with TRBJ1-1; unclear D gene. The CDR3 sequence is 16 residues long. V was pared by 6 bases and J by 1 base, with 21 bases between. Germline V gene data show CDR1 as DFQATT and CDR2 as SNEGSKA (reference sequence). The CDR3 DNA sequence: TGCAGTGCACCCTCAGGCCCGGTAAGCGAGAACACTGAAGCTTTCTTT. This codes for CSAPSGPVSENTEAFF.

The CDR3 loop reads CSARETGGAYNSPLHF. For the CDR3, the DNA is TGCAGTGCTAGAGAGACAGGGGGTGCCTATAATTCACCCCTCCACTTT. The chain uses TRBV20-1 and TRBJ1-6; 9 bases align to TRBD1. J gave up 2 bases and V 0 bases, and 2 bases lay outside the gene matches. Germline assignment: CDR1 DFQATT and CDR2 SNEGSKA (reference sequence). The CDR3 runs to 16 residues.